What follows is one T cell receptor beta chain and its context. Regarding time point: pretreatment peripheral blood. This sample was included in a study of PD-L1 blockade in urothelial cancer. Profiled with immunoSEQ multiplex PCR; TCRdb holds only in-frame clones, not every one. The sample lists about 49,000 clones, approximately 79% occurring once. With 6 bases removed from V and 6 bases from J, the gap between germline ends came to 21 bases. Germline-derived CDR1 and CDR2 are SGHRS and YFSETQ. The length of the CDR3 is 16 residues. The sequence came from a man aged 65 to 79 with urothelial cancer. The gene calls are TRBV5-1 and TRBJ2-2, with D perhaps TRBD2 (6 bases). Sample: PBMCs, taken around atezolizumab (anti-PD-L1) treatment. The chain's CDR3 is CASTLIPGLGSGELFF. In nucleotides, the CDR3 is TGCGCCAGCACTCTAATACCGGGACTGGGATCCGGGGAGCTGTTTTTT.